Listed here are 25 T cell receptor beta chains from one sample, sequenced in a study of T-cell memory formation after mild COVID-19. TCRdb analysed the 5' RACE reads with MiXCR anew, one entry per CDR3 protein. The sample comprises 350,000 to 450,000 distinct CDR3 sequences, approximately 25% of which are singletons, and about 8.7% rests with the top ten. The specimen was PBMCs or a T cell subset sorted from them (not recorded which). The receptors were sampled from an adult woman who had mild COVID-19 (a few samples of this study predate the infection). Cell type and time point are not known.

The chain has TRBV20-1 and TRBJ1-1; 8 bases are shared with TRBD1. The CDR3 has 15 residues. The ends lost 0 bases at V and 10 bases at J; junction bases unmatched: 13. Germline CDR1 and CDR2: DFQATT and SNEGSKA (reference sequence). The CDR3 is CSARDGSSGTGVAFF. CDR3 nucleotide sequence: TGCAGTGCTAGAGATGGGTCTTCCGGGACAGGAGTAGCTTTCTTT.

This chain links TRBV18 with TRBJ2-2; D gene uncertain. The CDR3 contains 16 residues. CDR1 is KGHSH, CDR2 LQKENI, per germline. The ends were cut back, 0 bases at V and 0 bases at J, with 8 bases in the middle. The CDR3 protein is CASSPPYATNTGELFF. The CDR3 nucleotides read TGTGCCAGCTCACCACCGTACGCCACGAACACCGGGGAGCTGTTTTTT.

V usage is TRBV13 and J usage is TRBJ1-3; TRBD1 aligns across 8 bases. This CDR3 is 18 amino acids long. Germline V gene lookup returns CDR1 PRHDT and CDR2 FYEKMQ (reference sequence). With V trimmed by 0 bases and J by 4 bases, 11 bases remained unmatched. CDR3 nucleotide sequence: TGTGCCAGCAGCTTAGGACCCCGGGACAGGATTTCGGGAAACACCATATATTTT. This sequence encodes CASSLGPRDRISGNTIYF.

The V gene is TRBV12-3 or TRBV12-4, the J gene TRBJ1-1; D remains unclear. The CDR3 covers 13 residues. The germline V and J ends were trimmed by 2 bases and 3 bases, with 7 bases remaining between them. The CDR3 DNA follows: TGTGCCAGCAGTTTATTTGGGGACACTGAAGCTTTCTTT. This translates into CASSLFGDTEAFF.

The chain recombines TRBV7-8 with TRBJ2-4, with D perhaps matching TRBD2 (7 bases). The CDR3 extends over 14 amino acids. V lost 6 bases, J lost 8 bases, and 17 bases lay in between. In germline, CDR1 is SGHVS, CDR2 FQNEAQ. The DNA of the CDR3 is TGTGCCAGCAGTAGCCGGGGGGCGCGGGACATTCAGTACTTC. Amino acid sequence: CASSSRGARDIQYF.

This clonotype was seen a handful of times. The J gene is TRBJ1-1, the V gene TRBV12-3 or TRBV12-4, with TRBD1 as a possible D gene (5 bases). There are 15 residues in the CDR3. The V and J ends lost 3 bases and 2 bases respectively, with 13 bases between them. CDR3 in amino acids: CASSFVRQSNTEAFF. In DNA, the CDR3 is TGTGCCAGCAGTTTCGTTAGACAGTCTAACACTGAAGCTTTCTTT.

The gene calls are TRBV5-1 and TRBJ1-5, with TRBD1 matching 8 bases. The CDR3 loop spans 14 amino acids. Germline V gene lookup returns CDR1 SGHRS and CDR2 YFSETQ. The ends lost 9 bases at V and 4 bases at J; junction bases unmatched: 9. The CDR3 is CAIYRDRPNQPQHF. The CDR3 nucleotides are TGCGCCATCTACCGGGACAGGCCGAATCAGCCCCAGCATTTT.

This clonotype was seen more than once but under ten times. This rearrangement joins TRBV2 to TRBJ2-1, with 7 positions matching TRBD2. Germline loops: CDR1 SNHLY, CDR2 FYNNEI. The CDR3 is 15 amino acids. V dropped 1 base and J dropped 9; count of bases not matched to a gene: 9. DNA for the CDR3: TGTGCCAGCAGTGAAGTCCGGGAGGCCATTCGTGAGCAGTTCTTC. Its protein product is CASSEVREAIREQFF.

This clonotype has more than one count but fewer than ten. CDR3 in amino acids: CATSRVGGLDEKLFF. The CDR3 DNA reads as TGTGCCACCAGCAGAGTCGGGGGGCTTGATGAAAAACTGTTTTTT. The chain combines TRBV15 with TRBJ1-4, with D possibly matching TRBD1 (6 bases). Germline V gene lookup returns CDR1 LNHNV and CDR2 YYDKDF (reference sequence). The CDR3 runs to 15 residues. The V end lost 1 base, the J end lost 6 bases, and 12 bases lay between the germline ends. Full variable domain (rest looked up from reference TRBV15 and TRBJ1-4): DAMVIQNPRYQVTQFGKPVTLSCSQTLNHNVMYWYQQKSSQAPKLLFHYYDKDFNNEADTPDNFQSRRPNTSFCFLDIRSPGLGDTAMYLCATSRVGGLDEKLFFGSGTQLSVL.

This chain joins TRBV6-2 or TRBV6-3 and TRBJ1-5; D not resolved. The germline V gene encodes CDR1 MNHEY and CDR2 SVGEGT. The germline V and J ends were trimmed by 6 bases and 1 base, with 22 bases remaining between them. The CDR3 covers 18 residues. Written as DNA, the CDR3 is TGTGCCAGCAGCCCACCTAGGCGAGGGAAGGCGAGCAATCAGCCCCAGCATTTT. Its protein product is CASSPPRRGKASNQPQHF.

The rearrangement joins TRBV2 to TRBJ2-5; D is perhaps TRBD1 (5 bases). CDR1 and CDR2 from the germline V gene are SNHLY and FYNNEI. V was clipped by 1 base and J by 2 bases, with 11 bases between them. CDR3 length equals 15 residues. The DNA for the CDR3 is TGTGCCAGCAGTGAAGGCCAGGGTCGTCAAGAGACCCAGTACTTC. It specifies CASSEGQGRQETQYF.

The chain employs TRBV15 and TRBJ2-7; the D is unclear. V was cut by 0 bases and J by 2 bases, with 14 bases left in between. The CDR3 runs to 16 residues. The germline CDR1 and CDR2 sequences are LNHNV and YYDKDF (reference sequence). This CDR3 is CATSRDWLHGAYEQYV. The CDR3 DNA reads TGTGCCACCAGCAGAGATTGGTTGCACGGCGCCTACGAGCAGTACGTC.

V usage is TRBV7-9 and J usage is TRBJ1-4; D is unclear. This CDR3 spans 16 amino acids. Germline V gives CDR1 SEHNR, CDR2 FQNEAQ (reference sequence). The V gene lost 4 bases and the J gene lost 0 bases, with 12 bases spanning the gap. CDR3 nucleotides: TGTGCCAGCAGCTACGGGCTGACCTCAACTAATGAAAAACTGTTTTTT. Protein sequence: CASSYGLTSTNEKLFF.

The CDR3 reads CSVVPGRSGELFF. CDR3 bases: TGCAGCGTTGTCCCCGGACGGTCCGGGGAGCTGTTTTTT. This chain uses TRBV29-1 with TRBJ2-2; unclear D gene. Germline V gene sequence: CDR1 SQVTM, CDR2 ANQGSEA. V lost 4 bases, J lost 6 bases, and 12 bases lay in between. The length of the CDR3 is 13 residues.

V usage is TRBV30 and J usage is TRBJ1-2, with D possibly TRBD1 on 5 matching bases. V lost 0 bases to trimming and J lost 7 bases, with 12 bases between them. The V gene's germline CDR1 is GTSNPN and CDR2 SVGIG (reference sequence). The CDR3 extends over 13 amino acids. The CDR3 region is CAWSVREGVGYTF. The CDR3 bases are TGTGCCTGGAGTGTACGTGAAGGGGTTGGCTACACCTTC. The full variable domain, with the rest looked up from reference TRBV30 and TRBJ1-2, is SQTIHQWPATLVQPVGSPLSLECTVEGTSNPNLYWYRQAAGRGLQLLFYSVGIGQISSEVPQNLSASRPQDRQFILSSKKLLLSDSGFYLCAWSVREGVGYTFGSGTRLTVV.

The rearrangement uses TRBV12-3 or TRBV12-4 and TRBJ2-5; 11 nucleotides match TRBD2. The trim removed 4 bases at V and 5 bases at J, leaving 3 bases unmatched. CDR3 length: 14 amino acids. CDR3 region: CASSSSGGPETQYF. CDR3 coding DNA: TGTGCCAGCAGTTCTAGCGGGGGGCCGGAGACCCAGTACTTC.

Points on this clonotype: A read error is possible here, since a much larger clone lies one base away. The chain recombines TRBV5-5 with TRBJ2-5; D gene uncertain. V lost 4 bases and J 5 bases, leaving 12 bases between the germline ends. The CDR3 has 13 amino acids. CDR1 and CDR2 from the germline V gene are SGHKS and YYEKEE (reference sequence). The CDR3 nucleotides read TGTGCCAGCAGCGTGGGCAGGACGGAGACCCAGTACTTC. As protein: CASSVGRTETQYF.

The chain has TRBV29-1 and TRBJ2-7, with 8 bases matching TRBD1. Germline-derived CDR1 and CDR2 are SQVTM and ANQGSEA. Trimming took 2 bases from V and 2 from J; bases not matched to a gene: 2. The CDR3 has 13 amino acids. The chain's CDR3 is CSVELTGAYEQYF. CDR3 DNA: TGCAGCGTTGAACTGACAGGGGCCTACGAGCAGTACTTC.

There are a few counts of this clonotype. The chain couples TRBV20-1 to TRBJ2-7, with D hard to call. The CDR3 has 11 amino acids. V was cut by 5 bases and J by 5 bases, with 10 bases left in between. CDR1 and CDR2 from the germline V gene are DFQATT and SNEGSKA (reference sequence). CDR3 DNA sequence: TGCAGTGCTGGAGCCCTAAACGAGCAGTACTTC. This encodes CSAGALNEQYF.

In this sample, this clonotype turned up a few times. The chain employs TRBV6-5 and TRBJ1-6; D is undetermined. Germline CDR1 and CDR2: MNHEY and SVGAGI. Trimming shortened V by 2 bases and J by 6 bases, and 8 bases separated the two germline ends. The CDR3 consists of 14 residues. CDR3 sequence reads: CASSYLRTNSPLHF. CDR3 nucleotide sequence: TGTGCCAGCAGTTACCTCCGGACTAATTCACCCCTCCACTTT.

This chain uses TRBV5-1 with TRBJ1-1; D call uncertain. Per the germline V gene, CDR1 is SGHRS and CDR2 is YFSETQ. The V and J ends lost 1 base and 2 bases respectively, with 18 bases between them. There are 17 residues in the CDR3. This chain's CDR3 is CASSLSGQGRVNTEAFF. The CDR3 DNA sequence: TGCGCCAGCAGCTTGTCAGGCCAAGGGAGGGTAAACACTGAAGCTTTCTTT.

In this sample, this clonotype turned up a few times. CDR3 coding DNA: TGTGCCACCAGTGATTCTCAGACCCCTGCTGGCTACACCTTC. This sequence encodes CATSDSQTPAGYTF. The chain joins TRBV24-1 to TRBJ1-2; D is uncertain. The germline gives CDR1 KGHDR, CDR2 SFDVKD. CDR3 size: 14 residues. V gave up 2 bases and J gave up 7 bases, with 13 bases separating them.

The V gene is TRBV11-1, the J gene TRBJ2-7; D is perhaps TRBD2 (6 bases). Germline CDR1 and CDR2: SGHAT and FQDESV (reference sequence). V shed 5 bases and J shed 3 bases, with 14 bases lying between them. The length of the CDR3 is 14 residues. CDR3 DNA sequence: TGTGCCAGCAGCCCATTGCTCGGGGGCTACGAGCAGTACTTC. Translated, it gives CASSPLLGGYEQYF. Full variable domain (outside the CDR3, taken from reference TRBV11-1 and TRBJ2-7): EAEVAQSPRYKITEKSQAVAFWCDPISGHATLYWYRQILGQGPELLVQFQDESVVDDSQLPKDRFSAERLKGVDSTLKIQPAELGDSAMYLCASSPLLGGYEQYFGPGTRLTVT.

This clonotype was picked up a small number of times. The chain combines TRBV12-3 or TRBV12-4 with TRBJ1-1; D not certain. Trimming shortened V by 8 bases and J by 6 bases, and 7 bases separated the two germline ends. The CDR3 extends over 10 amino acids. Here the CDR3 reads CASAGAEAFF. The CDR3, as DNA: TGTGCCAGCGCGGGTGCTGAAGCTTTCTTT.

This clonotype showed up just a few times. The chain combines TRBV5-1 with TRBJ2-1; TRBD1 matches 9 bases. Germline CDR1 reads SGHRS; CDR2 reads YFSETQ. Trimming cost V 0 bases and J 7 bases; bases outside gene matches: 11. CDR3 length equals 17 residues. The CDR3 DNA reads as TGCGCCAGCAGCTTGGGCCTGGGGACAGGGTCGGAAAATGAGCAGTTCTTC. Its protein product is CASSLGLGTGSENEQFF.